This entry is about one T cell receptor beta chain. Its antigen is undetermined. Germline CDR1 is MNHEY and CDR2 is SVGEGT. After removal of 2 bases from V and 9 bases from J, the junction contained 6 bases not matched to a gene. This CDR3 contains 14 residues. The study sequenced cultured CD4+ T cell DNA using the Oncomine TCR Beta short-read assay. TCRdb fed the PCR reads into MiXCR, producing one record per CDR3 protein. The sample lists 20,000 to 25,000 distinct CDR3 sequences; almost 50% were seen once. These data originate in a study of vaccination and CD4 T cells after COVID-19. Across the whole study: Post-COVID draws came a median around 100 days after diagnosis (range 35 to 161). The peptides that stimulated the cells were overlapping spike peptides from SARS-CoV-2, HCoV-NL63, HCoV-OC43 and HCoV-229E. Points from the study as a whole: The study found median SARS-CoV-2-reactive clonotypes rising from 21 to 38, not significantly.

The treatment: approximately nine-day PBMC culture with coronavirus spike peptide pools or control peptides (ViraFEST assay). The clonotype comes from a human donor who had recovered from COVID-19. The chain employs TRBV6-2 or TRBV6-3 and TRBJ1-2, with 10 bases lining up with TRBD1. Specimen: CD4+ T cells from blood, cultured in vitro. The DNA for the CDR3 is TGTGCCAGCAGTTACGGGGACAGGGGAGATCGCTACACCTTC. Its protein product is CASSYGDRGDRYTF.